What follows describes a single T cell receptor (beta chain). No cognate antigen has been identified for it. Within one base of it there is no much larger clone, and no base qualities were kept. These data come from a study of blood T cell repertoires in COVID-19 (dated by TCRdb to about 2020). About the investigation overall: Samples covering the acute and convalescent phases of COVID-19 were provided by collaborators in the United States, Italy and Spain. The material from the prospective study consisted of cDNA or gDNA derived from T cells, B-cell-depleted T cells, or PBMCs. Deeply sampled blood TCRbeta repertoires from subjects exposed to, actively infected with, or recovered from COVID-19 were included in the dataset. A freely available public database, intended as a resource for researchers studying the immune response to SARS-CoV-2, is where the repertoires were released. The samples were drawn from the first 160 participants of the ongoing ImmuneRACE study and from 950 to 1,500 subjects provided by 6 global collaborators. Nearly every sample came with metadata listing a de-identified subject ID, COVID-19 status, age in years and sex. Where HLA class I and class II types were available, the types were taken from metadata supplied by the sample provider, not from assay-based typing.

Including cysteine and phenylalanine, the CDR3 has 13 amino acids. The DNA shown is the 39-base CDR3, in frame from base 1. V is pared back by 1 base and J by 3 bases, with 3 bases lying between the germline termini. For CDR1 and CDR2, the germline V gene lists SGHDN and FVKESK. TCRbeta CDR3 regions were amplified from genomic DNA using the immunoSEQ Assay, a bias-controlled multiplex PCR. Turning to the authors' computational methods: The number of nucleated cells in each sample was estimated from the amplification of reference gene primers within the assay. To quantify the absolute abundance of each unique TCRbeta CDR3 rearrangement, sequence reads were collapsed and filtered. Productive Simpson clonality was computed per sample as the square root of Simpson's diversity index over productive rearrangements. In TCRdb, the immuneACCESS table is reduced to in-frame sequences with V and J assigned. These tables do not hold every clone; where another copy was compared, an unresolved V gene accounts for under half, and the others remain unexplained. The V and J calls and clone size are taken from that table; D and trimming were inferred from the DNA. This sample gives 150,000 to 200,000 clones in total; around 84% of them show up just once. The top ten clonotypes cover more than 14% of the sample.

General findings and caveats noted by the study authors: The amount of clinical and demographic metadata varied by source and participant and was provided uncurated.

At one collaborating source in Seattle, patients were enrolled during active infection and were followed longitudinally through the course of disease. Each collaborating institution followed its own protocols to collect whole blood in K2EDTA tubes. For TCRbeta analysis, collaborators shipped samples as frozen whole blood, isolated PBMCs, or DNA extracted from either of those sample types. This sequence originates from a woman aged 65 to 85 with COVID-19, enrolled during active disease. The chain joins TRBV14 to TRBJ2-2; no D gene call is confident. The specimen sequenced was peripheral blood. The bases read TGTGCCAGCAGCCAAGCATACACCGGGGAGCTGTTTTTT. Translated, this gives CASSQAYTGELFF.